A single sample gave rise to the 5 T cell receptor beta chains below, sequenced in a study of blood T cell repertoires in COVID-19. Profiling relied on immunoSEQ multiplex PCR, and the TCRdb table lists in-frame clones only, not all of them. The sample lists about 240,000 clones; just under 85% were seen once. The sequenced sample was peripheral blood. These receptors originate from a woman older than 75 with acute or convalescent COVID-19.

The rearrangement links TRBV10-3 to TRBJ2-6; 10 bases are shared with TRBD2. The germline gives CDR1 ENHRY, CDR2 SYGVKD. V gave up 4 bases and J gave up 0 bases; unmatched junction bases: 9. The CDR3 consists of 19 residues. The CDR3 loop is CAISVNSGGSSSGANVLTF. DNA for the CDR3: TGTGCCATCAGTGTGAATAGCGGGGGGTCGAGCTCTGGGGCCAACGTCCTGACTTTC.

This chain uses TRBV6-5 with TRBJ2-5, with a weak D call TRBD2 (5 bases). Trimming pared 0 bases from V and 5 bases from J, leaving 16 bases between. Looked up from germline, CDR1 is MNHEY and CDR2 is SVGAGI. CDR3 length equals 16 residues. The CDR3 DNA follows: TGTGCCAGCAGTTACTCAAGTGGATTGGGCGGGGAGACCCAGTACTTC. It codes for CASSYSSGLGGETQYF.

J is TRBJ2-1 and V is TRBV4-1; 9 bases fit TRBD2. With 1 base clipped from V and 9 bases from J, the junction kept 13 bases outside the gene matches. The CDR3 spans 17 residues. Germline V gene sequence: CDR1 MGHRA, CDR2 YSYEKL. CDR3 nucleotides: TGCGCCAGCAGCCAAGGGCTCGGCGGGGGGGCGGTAGGTGAGCAGTTCTTC. The encoded protein is CASSQGLGGGAVGEQFF.

V and J are TRBV4-1 and TRBJ2-2, with D perhaps TRBD1 (6 bases). From germline, CDR1 is MGHRA and CDR2 YSYEKL. The CDR3 runs to 17 residues. The V end lost 0 bases, the J end lost 4 bases, and 15 bases lay between the germline ends. CDR3 DNA: TGCGCCAGCAGCCAAGAAGGTGGGGGCCGAGGCACCGGGGAGCTGTTTTTT. Its protein product is CASSQEGGGRGTGELFF.

A note on this clone: The sample contains more than one DNA sequence encoding this CDR3. The DNA for the CDR3 is TGTGCTAGTGGTTTGGAGACAGGGGGCGAAAAACTGTTTTTT. This encodes CASGLETGGEKLFF. V and J are TRBV12-5 and TRBJ1-4; 10 bases align to TRBD1. From germline, CDR1 is LGHNT and CDR2 FRNRAP. CDR3 length: 14 amino acids. V lost 1 base to trimming and J lost 8 bases; unmatched junction nucleotides: 1.